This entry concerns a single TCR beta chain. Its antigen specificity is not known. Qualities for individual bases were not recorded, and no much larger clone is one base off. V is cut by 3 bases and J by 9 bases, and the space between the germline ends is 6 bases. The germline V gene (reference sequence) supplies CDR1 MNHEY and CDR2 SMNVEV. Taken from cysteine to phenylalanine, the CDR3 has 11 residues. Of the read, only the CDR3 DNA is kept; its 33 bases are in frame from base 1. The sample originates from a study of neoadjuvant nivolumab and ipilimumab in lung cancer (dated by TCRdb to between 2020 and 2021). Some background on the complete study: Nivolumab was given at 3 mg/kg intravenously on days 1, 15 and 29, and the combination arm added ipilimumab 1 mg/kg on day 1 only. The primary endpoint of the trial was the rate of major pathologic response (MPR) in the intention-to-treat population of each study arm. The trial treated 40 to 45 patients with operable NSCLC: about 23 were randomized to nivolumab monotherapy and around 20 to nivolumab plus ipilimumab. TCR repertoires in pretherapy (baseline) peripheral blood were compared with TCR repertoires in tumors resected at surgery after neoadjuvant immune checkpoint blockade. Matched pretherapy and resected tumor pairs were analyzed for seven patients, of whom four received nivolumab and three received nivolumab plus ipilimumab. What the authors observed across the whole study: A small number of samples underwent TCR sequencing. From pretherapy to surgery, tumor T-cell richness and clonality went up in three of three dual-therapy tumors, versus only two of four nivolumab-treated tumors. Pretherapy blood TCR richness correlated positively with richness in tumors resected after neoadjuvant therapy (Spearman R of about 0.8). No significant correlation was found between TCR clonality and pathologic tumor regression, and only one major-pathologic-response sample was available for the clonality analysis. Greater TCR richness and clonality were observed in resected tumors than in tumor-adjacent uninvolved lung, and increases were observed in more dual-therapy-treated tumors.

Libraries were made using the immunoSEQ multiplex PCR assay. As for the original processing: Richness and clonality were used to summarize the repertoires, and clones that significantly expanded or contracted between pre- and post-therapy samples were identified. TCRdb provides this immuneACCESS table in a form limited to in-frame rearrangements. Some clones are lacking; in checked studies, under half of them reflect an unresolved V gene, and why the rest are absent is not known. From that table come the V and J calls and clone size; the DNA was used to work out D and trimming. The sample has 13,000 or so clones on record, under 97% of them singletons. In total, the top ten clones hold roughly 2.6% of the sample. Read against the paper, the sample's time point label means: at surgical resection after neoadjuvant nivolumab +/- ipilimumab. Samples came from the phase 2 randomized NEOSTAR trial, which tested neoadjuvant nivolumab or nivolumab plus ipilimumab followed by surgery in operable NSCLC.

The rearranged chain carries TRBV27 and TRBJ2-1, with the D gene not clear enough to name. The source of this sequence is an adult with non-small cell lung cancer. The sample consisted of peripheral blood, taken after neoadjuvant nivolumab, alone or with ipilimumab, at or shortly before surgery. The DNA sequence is TGTGCCAGCAGTTTGGGTGTTGAGCAGTTCTTC. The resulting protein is CASSLGVEQFF.